This TCR beta chain was captured in a study of blood T cell dynamics during melanoma immunotherapy. General observations from the study: It remained unknown if the driving T cell clones were melanoma-specific.

Germline assignment: CDR1 SNHLY and CDR2 FYNNEI. After removal of 3 bases from V and 8 bases from J, the junction contained 13 bases not matched to a gene. The CDR3 has 16 amino acids. Time point reported: pre-treatment baseline. Sampling occurred pretreatment (T0) and at week 3 (W3), after cycle one of checkpoint blockade. Prior systemic cancer therapy, immunosuppressant use and other active malignancies excluded patients. As regards this clone: The antigen is undetermined.

The data were produced by immunoSEQ multiplex PCR, yet TCRdb's version contains in-frame clones alone and is incomplete. The sample records a few thousand clones, around 87% being singletons. The origin of this receptor is a human donor with melanoma. The chain recombines TRBV2 with TRBJ2-1, with 7 bases lining up with TRBD2. The starting material was blood, obtained from a patient treated with checkpoint blockade. The CDR3 is CASSDLTGGSIHEQFF. For the CDR3, the DNA is TGTGCCAGCAGTGACCTGACGGGCGGGAGCATCCATGAGCAGTTCTTC.